The 15 T cell receptor beta chains listed next were all sequenced from one sample in a study of OX40 agonist ivuxolimab in advanced cancers. The protocol was immunoSEQ multiplex PCR, while the TCRdb copy is restricted to in-frame clones and leaves out a portion. The repertoire holds more than 65,000 clones, approximately 90% seen once, with 0.3% in the top ten. The sample in question was CD4+ or CD8+ T cells sorted from blood, obtained in a trial of the OX40 agonist ivuxolimab. The source is an adult with an advanced solid tumor such as melanoma, head and neck, liver or kidney cancer.

This rearrangement joins TRBV7-9 to TRBJ1-1; 10 bases map to TRBD1. The CDR3 is 13 amino acids. Looked up from germline, CDR1 is SEHNR and CDR2 is FQNEAQ (reference sequence). With 8 bases clipped from V and 5 bases from J, the junction kept 5 bases outside the gene matches. CDR3 coding DNA: TGTGCCAGCGTACGGGACAGGGGTACTGAAGCTTTCTTT. Residues: CASVRDRGTEAFF.

The rearrangement joins TRBV7-3 to TRBJ2-2; D is ambiguous. Germline V lookup: CDR1 SGHTA, CDR2 FQGTGA. The length of the CDR3 is 17 residues. V lost 5 bases and J 2 bases, leaving 18 bases between the germline ends. As DNA, the CDR3 is TGTGCCAGCAGCCCAACGATCATGAGCTACAACACCGGGGAGCTGTTTTTT. Translated: CASSPTIMSYNTGELFF.

This chain uses TRBV12-5 with TRBJ2-5; 12 nucleotides agree with TRBD2. Germline V CDR1 and CDR2: LGHNT, FRNRAP. The CDR3 covers 16 residues. V was pared by 5 bases and J by 5 bases, with 9 bases of the junction left unmatched. The CDR3, as DNA: TGTGCTAGTGGTCAACGACTAGCGGGAGATAAGGAGACCCAGTACTTC. Its protein product is CASGQRLAGDKETQYF.

This clone showed up just once. The chain joins TRBV10-3 to TRBJ2-3; TRBD2 might be the D (5 bases). In germline, CDR1 is ENHRY, CDR2 SYGVKD. Trimming left V 3 bases short and J 0 bases short, with 13 bases between. CDR3 length: 16 amino acids. The CDR3 loop reads CAISEFAGVSTDTQYF. CDR3 bases: TGTGCCATCAGTGAATTCGCCGGGGTTAGCACAGATACGCAGTATTTT.

The V call is TRBV27, the J call TRBJ2-7; 9 bases fit TRBD2. V trimming: 3 bases; J trimming: 3 bases; junction bases outside the gene matches: 9. The CDR3 loop spans 16 amino acids. Looked up from germline, CDR1 is MNHEY and CDR2 is SMNVEV (reference sequence). The CDR3 region is CASSLASGIGVYEQYF. Here the CDR3 DNA reads TGTGCCAGCAGTTTGGCTAGCGGGATTGGTGTCTACGAGCAGTACTTC.

This rearrangement joins TRBV6-5 to TRBJ2-2; 7 bases match TRBD1. The V segment lost 5 bases and the J segment 7 bases; nucleotides outside the gene matches: 7. CDR3 size: 14 residues. Germline values: CDR1 MNHEY, CDR2 SVGAGI. The DNA for the CDR3 is TGTGCCAGCAGTCAACAGGGGCTGGACGGGGAGCTGTTTTTT. Residues: CASSQQGLDGELFF.

The chain has TRBV28 and TRBJ1-2; weak D call: TRBD1 (5 bases). The V end was cut by 4 bases, the J end by 1 base, with 16 bases between. The germline CDR1 and CDR2 sequences are MDHEN and SYDVKM. The CDR3 is 16 residues long. The CDR3 sequence: CASSSLAGTVNYGYTF. The DNA for the CDR3 is TGTGCCAGCAGTTCCTTAGCCGGGACCGTTAACTATGGCTACACCTTC.

This chain joins TRBV29-1 and TRBJ1-1, with D unresolved. V gave up 5 bases and J gave up 6 bases, with 13 bases separating them. From germline, CDR1 is SQVTM and CDR2 ANQGSEA. The CDR3 runs 12 residues. This CDR3 is CSVLSGWAEAFF. The CDR3 DNA reads as TGCAGCGTTCTCTCGGGGTGGGCTGAAGCTTTCTTT.

The chain combines TRBV6-1 with TRBJ1-2; D gene ambiguous. This CDR3 is 15 amino acids long. The V end was cut by 0 bases, the J end by 8 bases, with 16 bases between. Germline lookup yields CDR1 MNHNS and CDR2 SASEGT. In DNA form, the CDR3 reads TGTGCCAGCAGTGAAGCTGAGCGGGCCTTGTGGGGCTACACCTTC. Translation gives CASSEAERALWGYTF.

The chain recombines TRBV7-3 with TRBJ2-5; the D gene is possibly TRBD2 (5 bases). The CDR3 covers 15 residues. With 0 bases removed from V and 5 bases from J, the gap between germline ends came to 13 bases. CDR1 SGHTA and CDR2 FQGTGA come from the germline V gene. The CDR3 DNA is TGTGCCAGCAGCTTAACCAGCGGAGATCGGGAGACCCAGTACTTC. Protein sequence: CASSLTSGDRETQYF. The complete variable domain, with remaining parts taken from reference TRBV7-3 and TRBJ2-5, reads GAGVSQTPSNKVTEKGKYVELRCDPISGHTALYWYRQSLGQGPEFLIYFQGTGAADDSGLPNDRFFAVRPEGSVSTLKIQRTERGDSAVYLCASSLTSGDRETQYFGPGTRLLVL.

This clone was recorded a few times. This rearrangement joins TRBV5-3 to TRBJ2-3; 9 bases are shared with TRBD1. TRBV5-3 is noted as an ORF with a role that remains uncertain. The V gene end was trimmed by 0 bases and the J gene end by 5 bases; junction bases not matched to a gene: 10. This CDR3 region has 17 residues. CDR3 sequence: CARSLAPRDREGDTQYF. For the CDR3, the DNA is TGTGCCAGAAGCTTGGCCCCCCGGGACAGGGAAGGAGATACGCAGTATTTT.

The sample holds one count of this clone. The genes are TRBV19 and TRBJ2-6, with unresolved D. Trimming stripped 3 bases from V and 2 bases from J, with 8 bases between. The CDR3 length is 15 residues. Germline CDR1 and CDR2: LNHDA and SQIVND (reference sequence). The DNA for the CDR3 is TGTGCCAGTAGTATCCAGAGTACTGGGGCCAACGTCCTGACTTTC. Translated, it gives CASSIQSTGANVLTF.

CDR3 protein: CASSLAVRGNTIYF. The DNA for the CDR3 is TGTGCCAGCAGCTTAGCGGTCAGGGGGAACACCATATATTTT. V is TRBV7-6 and J is TRBJ1-3; TRBD1 matches 7 bases. Trimming cost V 0 bases and J 7 bases; bases outside gene matches: 3. Germline assignment: CDR1 SGHVS and CDR2 FNYEAQ. This CDR3 is built from 14 residues.

Written as DNA, the CDR3 is TGCGCCAGCAGTGAGAGACCGTGGGTGGGGAACAATGAGCAGTTCTTC. It specifies CASSERPWVGNNEQFF. V is TRBV10-1 and J is TRBJ2-1, with D unresolved. Between the trimmed V and J ends, which lost 2 bases and 5 bases, there was a span of 16 bases. Germline V gene sequence: CDR1 WNHNN, CDR2 SYGVQD (reference sequence). This CDR3 is built from 16 residues.

V usage is TRBV5-1 and J usage is TRBJ1-5, with 12 nucleotides matching TRBD1. The CDR3 runs 17 residues. After removal of 10 bases from V and 2 bases from J, the junction contained 13 bases not matched to a gene. CDR1 SGHRS and CDR2 YFSETQ come from the germline V gene. This chain's CDR3 is CASAPGQGAGGNQPQHF. The CDR3 DNA is TGCGCCTCCGCACCGGGACAGGGGGCGGGTGGCAATCAGCCCCAGCATTTT. Together with reference TRBV5-1 and TRBJ1-5, the CDR3 gives the full variable domain: KAGVTQTPRYLIKTRGQQVTLSCSPISGHRSVSWYQQTPGQGLQFLFEYFSETQRNKGNFPGRFSGRQFSNSRSEMNVSTLELGDSALYLCASAPGQGAGGNQPQHFGDGTRLSIL.